These T cell receptor beta chains were read from a single sample in a study of prognosis after radiotherapy for stage I lung cancer. MiXCR, run by TCRdb on the multiplex PCR reads, gives a single entry per CDR3 protein. The sample has over 45,000 distinct CDR3 sequences; less than 30% are singletons. Source: PBMCs, taken before or after stereotactic body radiation therapy (not recorded which). These receptors all stem from a donor of 50 years or more with non-small cell lung cancer. Each CDR3 is given with its conserved first and last residue. A D gene is named only where the DNA matches it firmly. Some rows mark clone size as missing; the rest say once, few, many or name a class of expanded clone.

clone_size	d_call	v_call	j_call	cdr3_aa	cdr3_nt
many	.	TRBV7-9	TRBJ1-6	CASSLDSTNSPLHF	TGTGCCAGCAGCTTAGATTCTACTAATTCACCCCTCCACTTT
.	TRBD2	TRBV10-1	TRBJ2-3	CASSRLAGITDTQYF	TGCGCCAGCAGCCGCCTAGCGGGAATCACAGATACGCAGTATTTT
.	.	TRBV20-1	TRBJ1-2	CSARDKGTAYGYTF	TGCAGTGCTAGAGATAAGGGGACGGCCTATGGCTACACCTTC
.	.	TRBV30	TRBJ2-1	CAWGKGGCRNEQFF	TGTGCCTGGGGGAAGGGGGGGTGCCGGAATGAGCAGTTCTTC
.	.	TRBV18	TRBJ2-5	CASSTGKGPTRYF	TGTGCCAGCTCAACTGGAAAGGGGCCGACCCGGTACTTC
many	.	TRBV20-1	TRBJ1-2	CSALGQGYGYTF	TGCAGTGCTTTAGGGCAGGGCTATGGCTACACCTTC
few	TRBD1	TRBV5-5	TRBJ1-1	CASSLPGTGGGAFF	TGTGCCAGCAGCTTGCCCGGGACAGGGGGCGGGGCTTTCTTT
many	.	TRBV7-8	TRBJ2-7	CASSSHLDGSSYEQYF	TGTGCCAGCAGCTCCCACTTGGACGGGAGCTCCTACGAGCAGTACTTC
once	.	TRBV6-1	TRBJ2-2	CASLTSGELFF	TGTGCCAGCCTGACTTCCGGGGAGCTGTTTTTT
many	TRBD1	TRBV9	TRBJ2-2	CASSLGTAYTGELFF	TGTGCCAGCAGCCTCGGGACAGCATACACCGGGGAGCTGTTTTTT
many	.	TRBV20-1	TRBJ2-2	CSAQDRHTGELFF	TGCAGTGCCCAAGATCGTCACACCGGGGAGCTGTTTTTT
many	.	TRBV18	TRBJ2-1	CASSPSTLDNEQFF	TGTGCCAGCTCACCATCGACTTTAGACAATGAGCAGTTCTTC
many	.	TRBV7-3	TRBJ2-2	CASSLTRKDGELFF	TGTGCCAGCAGCTTAACGCGGAAAGACGGGGAGCTGTTTTTT